The present T cell receptor (beta chain) was sequenced within a study of blood T cells in healthy people across ages. Broader study findings: Diversity was estimated from one million T cells, and these estimates were considered underestimates.

In this sample, this clonotype turned up a few times. What it recognizes is unknown. V was pared by 3 bases and J by 1 base, with 3 bases of the junction left unmatched. The CDR3 length is 15 residues. Germline CDR1 LGHNA, CDR2 YNFKEQ. Together with a sample-barcoded 5' primer, a J-beta primer mix was included in a second PCR lasting about 6 to 11 cycles. In TCRdb, the 5' RACE reads were re-called with MiXCR into one record per CDR3 protein. The sample includes around 870,000 distinct CDR3 sequences, under 30% of them seen just once. This chain joins TRBV4-2 and TRBJ1-1, with 9 bases identical to TRBD1. The receptor's source is a woman at least 80 years old in good health. The sequencing sample was made of blood. CDR3 residues: CASSQAGQGNTEAFF. CDR3 DNA: TGTGCCAGCAGCCAGGCGGGACAGGGGAACACTGAAGCTTTCTTT.